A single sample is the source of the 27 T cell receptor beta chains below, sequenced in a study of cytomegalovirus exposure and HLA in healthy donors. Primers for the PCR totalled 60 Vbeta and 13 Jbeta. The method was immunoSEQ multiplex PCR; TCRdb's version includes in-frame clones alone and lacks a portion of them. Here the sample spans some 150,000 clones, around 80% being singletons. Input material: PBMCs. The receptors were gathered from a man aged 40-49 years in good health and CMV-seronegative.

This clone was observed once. CDR3 DNA sequence: TGCGCCAGCAGTGAGGCTTTGTGGGACAGGGGACCCTACGAGCAGTACTTC. It specifies CASSEALWDRGPYEQYF. The chain combines TRBV10-2 with TRBJ2-7; 10 bases agree with TRBD1. V shed 2 bases, J shed 2 bases, and the junction held 9 bases outside the gene matches. Germline CDR1 reads WSHSY; CDR2 reads SAAADI. CDR3 size: 17 residues.

The CDR3 reads CASSLRGTTEAFF. The CDR3 region has the DNA TGTGCCAGCAGCTTGAGGGGGACCACTGAAGCTTTCTTT. The gene calls are TRBV5-8 and TRBJ1-1, with D tentatively TRBD1 (6 bases). Germline V gives CDR1 SGHTS, CDR2 YDEGEE. With 1 base removed from V and 4 bases from J, the gap between germline ends came to 8 bases. The CDR3 extends over 13 amino acids.

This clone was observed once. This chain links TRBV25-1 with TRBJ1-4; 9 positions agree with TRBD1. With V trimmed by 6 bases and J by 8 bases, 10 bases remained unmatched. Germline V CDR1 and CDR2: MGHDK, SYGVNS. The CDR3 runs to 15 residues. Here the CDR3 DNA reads TGTGCCAGCAGCCAAAGGGACAGGGCAAGAGAAAAACTGTTTTTT. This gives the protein CASSQRDRAREKLFF.

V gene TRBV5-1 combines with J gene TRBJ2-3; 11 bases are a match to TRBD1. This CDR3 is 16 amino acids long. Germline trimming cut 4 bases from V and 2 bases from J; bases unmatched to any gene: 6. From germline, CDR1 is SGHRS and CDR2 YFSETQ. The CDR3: CASSARTGGPTDTQYF. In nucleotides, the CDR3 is TGCGCCAGCAGCGCCCGGACAGGGGGCCCCACAGATACGCAGTATTTT.

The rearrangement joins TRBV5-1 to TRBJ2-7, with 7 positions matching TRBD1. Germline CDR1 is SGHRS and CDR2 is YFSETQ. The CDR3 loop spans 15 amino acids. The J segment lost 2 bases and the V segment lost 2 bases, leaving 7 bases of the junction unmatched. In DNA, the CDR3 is TGCGCCAGCAGCTTAAGGGACAGTCCTACCTACGAGCAGTACTTC. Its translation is CASSLRDSPTYEQYF.

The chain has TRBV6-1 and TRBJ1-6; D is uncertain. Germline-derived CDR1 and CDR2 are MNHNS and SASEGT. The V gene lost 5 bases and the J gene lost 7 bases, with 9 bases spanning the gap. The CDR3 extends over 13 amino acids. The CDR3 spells CASSLDGNSPLHF. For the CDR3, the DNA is TGTGCCAGCAGTCTTGACGGGAATTCACCCCTCCACTTT.

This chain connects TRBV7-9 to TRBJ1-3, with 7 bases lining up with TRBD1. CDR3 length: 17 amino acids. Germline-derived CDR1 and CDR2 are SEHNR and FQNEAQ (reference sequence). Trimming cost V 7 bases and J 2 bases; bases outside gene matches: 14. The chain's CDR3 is CASKRGRESPAGNTIYF. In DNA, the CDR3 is TGTGCCAGCAAAAGGGGGCGAGAATCTCCGGCTGGAAACACCATATATTTT.

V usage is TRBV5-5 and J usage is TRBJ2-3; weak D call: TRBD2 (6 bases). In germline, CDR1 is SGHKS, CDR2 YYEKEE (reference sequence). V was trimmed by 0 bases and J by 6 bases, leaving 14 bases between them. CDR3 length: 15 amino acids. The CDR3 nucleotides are TGTGCCAGCAGCTTGGGCGACTGGAGCGGGGATACGCAGTATTTT. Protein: CASSLGDWSGDTQYF.

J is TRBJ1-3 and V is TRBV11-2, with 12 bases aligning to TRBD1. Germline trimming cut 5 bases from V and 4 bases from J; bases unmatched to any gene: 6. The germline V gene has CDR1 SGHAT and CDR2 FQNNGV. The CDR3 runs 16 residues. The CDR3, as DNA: TGTGCCAGCAGCCCTTGGGACAGGGGGCTCGGAAACACCATATATTTT. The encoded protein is CASSPWDRGLGNTIYF.

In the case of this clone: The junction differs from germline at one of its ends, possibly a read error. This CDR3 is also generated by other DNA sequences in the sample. The CDR3 nucleotides are TGTGCCAGCAGCCTGGGGGGTGCAACTAATGAAAAGCTGTTTTTT. Its protein product is CASSLGGATNEKLFF. The V call is TRBV6-1, the J call TRBJ1-4; a possible D gene is TRBD1 (5 bases). The CDR3 contains 15 residues. The germline V gene encodes CDR1 MNHNS and CDR2 SASEGT.

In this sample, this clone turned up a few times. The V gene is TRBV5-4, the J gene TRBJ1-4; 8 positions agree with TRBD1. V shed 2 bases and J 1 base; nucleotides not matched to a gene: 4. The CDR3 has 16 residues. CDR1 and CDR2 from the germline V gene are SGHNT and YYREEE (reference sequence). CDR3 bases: TGTGCCAGCAGCTTAGGACAGGGTGGAACTAATGAAAAACTGTTTTTT. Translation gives CASSLGQGGTNEKLFF.

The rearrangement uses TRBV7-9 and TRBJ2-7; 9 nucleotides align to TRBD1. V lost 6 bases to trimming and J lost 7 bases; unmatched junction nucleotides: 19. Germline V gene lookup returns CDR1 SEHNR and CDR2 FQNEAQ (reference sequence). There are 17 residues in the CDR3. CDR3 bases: TGTGCCAGCAGTTCCGGGACAGGGTTCAATTTGTTGGGTGAGCAGTACTTC. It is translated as CASSSGTGFNLLGEQYF.

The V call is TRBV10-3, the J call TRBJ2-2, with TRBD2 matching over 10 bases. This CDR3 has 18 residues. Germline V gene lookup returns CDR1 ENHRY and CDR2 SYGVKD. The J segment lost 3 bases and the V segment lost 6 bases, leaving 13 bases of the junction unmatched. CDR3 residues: CAIRPLNLAGVYTGELFF. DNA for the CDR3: TGTGCCATCAGGCCGCTAAACCTAGCGGGGGTGTACACCGGGGAGCTGTTTTTT.

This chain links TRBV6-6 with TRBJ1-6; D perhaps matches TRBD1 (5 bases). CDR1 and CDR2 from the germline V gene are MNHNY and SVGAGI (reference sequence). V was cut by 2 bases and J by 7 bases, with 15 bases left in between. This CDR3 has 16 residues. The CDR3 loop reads CASSYGSSRANSPLHF. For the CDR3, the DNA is TGTGCCAGCAGTTACGGCTCGAGCAGGGCCAATTCACCCCTCCACTTT.

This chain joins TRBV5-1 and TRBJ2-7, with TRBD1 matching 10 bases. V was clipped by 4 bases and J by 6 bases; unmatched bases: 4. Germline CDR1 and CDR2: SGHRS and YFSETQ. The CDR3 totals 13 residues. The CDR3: CASSGGQGIEQYF. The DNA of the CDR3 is TGCGCCAGCAGCGGGGGACAGGGGATCGAGCAGTACTTC.

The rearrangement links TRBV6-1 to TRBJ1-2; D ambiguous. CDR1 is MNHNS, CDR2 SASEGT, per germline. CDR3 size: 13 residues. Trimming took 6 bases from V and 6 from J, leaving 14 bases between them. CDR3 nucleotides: TGTGCCAGCAGGCCCTTCGGCGGAGATGGCTACACCTTC. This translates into CASRPFGGDGYTF.

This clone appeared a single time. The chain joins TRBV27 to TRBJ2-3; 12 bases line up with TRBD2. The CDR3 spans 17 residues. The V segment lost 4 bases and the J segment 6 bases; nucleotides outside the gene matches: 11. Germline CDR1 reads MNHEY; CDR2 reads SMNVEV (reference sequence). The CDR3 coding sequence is TGTGCCAGCAGTTCCAGATATCTAGCGGGGGGGCGTGATACGCAGTATTTT. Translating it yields CASSSRYLAGGRDTQYF.

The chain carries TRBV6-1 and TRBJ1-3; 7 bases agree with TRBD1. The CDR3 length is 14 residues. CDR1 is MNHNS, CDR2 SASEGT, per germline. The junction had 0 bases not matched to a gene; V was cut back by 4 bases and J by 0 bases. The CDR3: CASSGQGSGNTIYF. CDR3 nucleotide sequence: TGTGCCAGCAGTGGACAGGGCTCTGGAAACACCATATATTTT.

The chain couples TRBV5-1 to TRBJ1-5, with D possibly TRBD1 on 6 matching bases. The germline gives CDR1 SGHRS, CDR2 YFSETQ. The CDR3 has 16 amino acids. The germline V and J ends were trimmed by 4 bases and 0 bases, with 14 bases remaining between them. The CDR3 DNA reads TGCGCCAGCAGCCAGGACAGCACAGATAGCAATCAGCCCCAGCATTTT. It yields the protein CASSQDSTDSNQPQHF.

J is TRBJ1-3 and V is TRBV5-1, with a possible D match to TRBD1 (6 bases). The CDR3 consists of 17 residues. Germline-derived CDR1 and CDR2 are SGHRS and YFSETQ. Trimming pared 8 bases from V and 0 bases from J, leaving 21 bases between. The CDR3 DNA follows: TGCGCCAGTACCCGGGACACCCCGGATTCCTCTGGAAACACCATATATTTT. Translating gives CASTRDTPDSSGNTIYF.

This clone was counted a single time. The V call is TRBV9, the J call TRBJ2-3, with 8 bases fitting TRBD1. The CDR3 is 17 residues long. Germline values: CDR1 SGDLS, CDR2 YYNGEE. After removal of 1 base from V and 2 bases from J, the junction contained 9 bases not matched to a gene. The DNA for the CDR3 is TGTGCCAGCAGCGTACTCCGGGGGACAGGAAACACAGATACGCAGTATTTT. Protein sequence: CASSVLRGTGNTDTQYF.

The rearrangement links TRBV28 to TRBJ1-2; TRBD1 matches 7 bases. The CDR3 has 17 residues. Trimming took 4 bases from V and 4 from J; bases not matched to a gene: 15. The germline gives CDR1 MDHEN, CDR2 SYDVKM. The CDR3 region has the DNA TGTGCCAGCAGTTCCACGGTGAGACAGGGAGGATCCTATGGCTACACCTTC. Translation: CASSSTVRQGGSYGYTF.

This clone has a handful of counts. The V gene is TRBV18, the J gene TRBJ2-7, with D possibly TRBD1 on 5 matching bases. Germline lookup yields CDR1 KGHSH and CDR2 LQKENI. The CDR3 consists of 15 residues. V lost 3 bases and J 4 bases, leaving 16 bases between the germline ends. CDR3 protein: CASSPSRGSSYEQYF. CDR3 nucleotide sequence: TGTGCCAGCTCACCTTCAAGGGGCTCTAGTTACGAGCAGTACTTC.

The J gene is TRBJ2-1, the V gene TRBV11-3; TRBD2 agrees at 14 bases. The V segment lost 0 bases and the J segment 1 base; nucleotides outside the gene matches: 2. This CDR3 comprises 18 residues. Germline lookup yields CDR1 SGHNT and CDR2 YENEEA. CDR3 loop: CASSLEGTSGGSYNEQFF. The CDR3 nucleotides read TGTGCCAGCAGCTTAGAAGGGACTAGCGGGGGATCCTACAATGAGCAGTTCTTC.

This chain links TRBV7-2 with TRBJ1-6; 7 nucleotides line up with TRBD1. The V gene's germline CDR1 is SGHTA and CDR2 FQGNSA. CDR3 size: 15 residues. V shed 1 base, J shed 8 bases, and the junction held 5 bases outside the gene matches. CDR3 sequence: CASSLERTGDSPLHF. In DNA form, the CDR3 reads TGTGCCAGCAGCTTAGAGAGGACAGGAGATTCACCCCTCCACTTT.

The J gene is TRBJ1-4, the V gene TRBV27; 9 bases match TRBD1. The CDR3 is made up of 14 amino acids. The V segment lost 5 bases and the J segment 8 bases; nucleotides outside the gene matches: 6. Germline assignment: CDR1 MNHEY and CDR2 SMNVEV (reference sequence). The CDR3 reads CASSVQGAGEKLFF. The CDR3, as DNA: TGTGCCAGCAGTGTACAGGGGGCAGGGGAAAAACTGTTTTTT.

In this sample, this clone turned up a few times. CDR3 nucleotide sequence: TGTGCCAGCACGCCGGGACAGGGTCAGCACGAGCAGTACTTC. Its translation: CASTPGQGQHEQYF. The V and J genes are TRBV5-5 and TRBJ2-7; 9 bases fit TRBD1. This CDR3 region has 14 residues. V shed 6 bases and J 5 bases; nucleotides not matched to a gene: 9. Germline CDR1 reads SGHKS; CDR2 reads YYEKEE (reference sequence).